The 13 T cell receptor beta chains reported below all come from one sample, sequenced in a study of blood T cells in healthy people across ages. Combining a sample-barcoded 5' primer with a J-beta primer mix, a second PCR ran for roughly 7 to 11 cycles. TCRdb ran MiXCR on the 5' RACE reads and lists one entry per CDR3 protein. The sample carries 850,000 to 1,000,000 distinct CDR3 sequences, around 46% recorded once. The material sequenced was blood. The receptors shown here come from a man aged 30 to 45 in good health.

The rearrangement links TRBV9 to TRBJ2-5; 8 nucleotides agree with TRBD1. The junction had 6 bases not matched to a gene; V was cut back by 4 bases and J by 1 base. Germline lookup yields CDR1 SGDLS and CDR2 YYNGEE. The CDR3 is 15 amino acids. For the CDR3, the DNA is TGTGCCAGCAGCCGCAGGGGGCTCGTCCAAGAGACCCAGTACTTC. The encoded protein is CASSRRGLVQETQYF.

This clonotype has only one observation. The rearrangement joins TRBV7-2 to TRBJ2-1; 10 bases map to TRBD2. The V segment lost 4 bases and the J segment 8 bases; nucleotides outside the gene matches: 8. From germline, CDR1 is SGHTA and CDR2 FQGNSA. The length of the CDR3 is 15 residues. For the CDR3, the DNA is TGTGCCAGCAGCTCAGAGCGGGGGGGCGTCCATGAGCAGTTCTTC. Protein product: CASSSERGGVHEQFF.

V and J are TRBV7-9 and TRBJ2-7; D not certain. Germline CDR1 and CDR2: SEHNR and FQNEAQ (reference sequence). The CDR3 runs 14 residues. Trimming stripped 0 bases from V and 4 bases from J, with 10 bases between. CDR3 loop: CASSLAKAVYEQYF. CDR3 bases: TGTGCCAGCAGCTTAGCTAAGGCAGTATACGAGCAGTACTTC.

In its sample, this clonotype was seen once. The chain carries TRBV4-1 and TRBJ2-2; possibly TRBD1 or TRBD2 for D (6 bases each). V dropped 6 bases and J dropped 1 base, with 9 bases sitting between them. The CDR3 is 14 residues long. Per germline, CDR1 MGHRA and CDR2 YSYEKL. CDR3 loop: CASRQGGNTGELFF. CDR3 nucleotide sequence: TGCGCCAGCAGACAGGGAGGGAACACCGGGGAGCTGTTTTTT.

The V gene is TRBV25-1, the J gene TRBJ2-4, with 13 positions matching TRBD2. Gene TRBJ2-5 matches the end of the DNA better, so the J call may be wrong. The CDR3 length is 16 residues. Germline V gene lookup returns CDR1 MGHDK and CDR2 SYGVNS. This CDR3 is CASSPPGLAGVETQYF. CDR3 coding DNA: TGTGCCAGCAGTCCCCCTGGACTAGCGGGAGTTGAGACCCAGTACTTC.

A single count supports this clonotype. The V call is TRBV28, the J call TRBJ1-2, with 10 bases fitting TRBD1. CDR1 and CDR2 (germline): MDHEN, SYDVKM. The CDR3 length is 16 residues. V shed 5 bases and J 1 base; nucleotides not matched to a gene: 7. CDR3 in amino acids: CASSPGTGDHNYGYTF. The CDR3, as DNA: TGTGCCAGCAGTCCCGGGACAGGGGATCATAACTATGGCTACACCTTC.

This clonotype was counted ten times or more. CDR3 coding DNA: TGTGCCAGCAGTTTAACCACGGGGATTGGTTACGAGCAGTACTTC. Its protein product is CASSLTTGIGYEQYF. V is TRBV6-1 and J is TRBJ2-7; a possible D gene is TRBD2 (5 bases). Germline V gene lookup returns CDR1 MNHNS and CDR2 SASEGT. V was trimmed by 5 bases and J by 4 bases, leaving 18 bases between them. The CDR3 has 15 residues.

The rearrangement links TRBV29-1 to TRBJ2-7, with D tentatively TRBD2 (5 bases). This CDR3 is built from 14 residues. Germline V gene sequence: CDR1 SQVTM, CDR2 ANQGSEA. V shed 6 bases and J shed 2 bases, with 17 bases lying between them. The CDR3 loop is CSVVFSAGTYEQYF. The CDR3 DNA sequence: TGCAGCGTCGTATTTTCCGCGGGTACCTACGAGCAGTACTTC.

As for this clonotype: A junction end diverges from the germline sequence, so it may reflect a read error. The rearrangement links TRBV24-1 to TRBJ2-3; 7 bases align to TRBD1. Germline CDR1 and CDR2: KGHDR and SFDVKD. CDR3 length: 16 amino acids. The DNA of the CDR3 is TGTGCCACCAGTGACCCGACAGGGTCCCTCACAAATACGCAGTATTTT. This gives the protein CATSDPTGSLTNTQYF.

This clonotype was recorded a few times. V gene TRBV4-1 combines with J gene TRBJ2-1; D might be TRBD2 (6 bases). The germline gives CDR1 MGHRA, CDR2 YSYEKL. This CDR3 comprises 15 residues. V was trimmed by 3 bases and J by 2 bases, leaving 11 bases between them. The CDR3 region is CASSQERAPYNEQFF. For the CDR3, the DNA is TGCGCCAGCAGCCAGGAGCGGGCTCCCTACAATGAGCAGTTCTTC.

The gene calls are TRBV6-6 and TRBJ2-5; 12 nucleotides line up with TRBD2. The CDR3 extends over 15 amino acids. Losses at the gene ends were 7 bases for V and 2 bases for J; bases not matched to a gene: 5. In germline, CDR1 is MNHNY, CDR2 SVGAGI (reference sequence). CDR3 sequence (DNA): TGTGCCAGCACCGGACTAGCGGGGAGGCAAGAGACCCAGTACTTC. This gives the protein CASTGLAGRQETQYF.

This chain links TRBV5-1 with TRBJ2-2; D is undetermined. V was trimmed by 0 bases and J by 3 bases, leaving 6 bases between them. There are 14 residues in the CDR3. Germline lookup yields CDR1 SGHRS and CDR2 YFSETQ. CDR3 nucleotide sequence: TGCGCCAGCAGCTTGGGTCAGGACACCGGGGAGCTGTTTTTT. Its protein product is CASSLGQDTGELFF.

This rearrangement joins TRBV27 to TRBJ2-5; D tentatively fits TRBD1 or TRBD2 (5 bases each). The end of the DNA fits TRBJ2-7 better, so the J call may be wrong. The CDR3 totals 15 residues. CDR1 and CDR2 from the germline V gene are MNHEY and SMNVEV (reference sequence). CDR3 protein: CASSPDARGYYEQYF. DNA of the CDR3: TGTGCCAGCAGTCCGGACGCGAGGGGATATTACGAGCAGTACTTC.